This TCR beta chain was sequenced for a study of T cells in Graves' hyperthyroidism and ophthalmopathy (dated by TCRdb to between 2018 and 2021). Study-level background: Peripheral blood was collected at initial diagnosis, before any treatment. A discovery cohort of about 100 patients, about 43 with Graves' ophthalmopathy and about 58 with stable Graves' hyperthyroidism, was used to find distinguishing TCR V-J signatures. Prospective prediction of ophthalmopathy was tested in an independent validation cohort consisting of 18 hyperthyroidism patients and around 16 patients who later progressed to ophthalmopathy. The approximately 100 discovery patients were divided at random into training and test sets in a 7:3 ratio. The study also compared thyroid tissue and blood T-cell repertoires from more than five Graves' hyperthyroidism patients. Following sampling, methimazole starting at 30 mg daily was given to hyperthyroidism patients, and high-dose intravenous methylprednisolone was given to ophthalmopathy patients. The paper describes TCR Vbeta CDR3 sequencing of 140 or so peripheral blood samples, made up of 43 ophthalmopathy patients, around 78 hyperthyroidism patients and 17 progressor patients.

This clonotype occurred a few times. The target of this receptor is not known. It has no much larger one-base neighbor in the sample; base qualities were not kept. Taken from the germline V gene, the CDR1 and CDR2 loops are MGHRA and YSYEKL. V drops 0 bases and J drops 1 base, leaving 13 bases in between. The cysteine opens and the phenylalanine closes a CDR3 of 16 amino acids. CDR3 DNA is the only sequence kept; it has 48 bases, read in frame from the first base. TCR beta CDR3 regions were amplified from RNA transcripts. A first-round RT-PCR of the TCR CDR3 used the HTBI primer set with the Qiagen OneStep RT-PCR kit. The libraries were constructed in a second round of multiplex PCR and then size-selected and purified. The libraries were sequenced on an Illumina HiSeq2000 using paired-end 100 bp reads. The authors processed their data as follows. Raw data were processed with SOAPnuke, discarding reads with adapters, uncalled bases, mean Phred below 15, or no exact constant-primer or identifier match. COPE v1.2.5 was used to merge high-quality paired reads, and clonotypes were defined as unique nucleotide sequences. MiTCR v1.1 was used to align clonotypes to the IMGT TRBV, TRBD and TRBJ reference segments. Only V-J combinations with frequency above 0.0001, covering 99% to 99.2% of repertoires, were analysed. The TCS score was defined as the ratio of F50 (clonal expansion) to E x V (chaos), calculated using BLOSUM62-based TCRdist between CDR3 peptides within each V-J. Welch's t-statistics and random forest reduced approximately 520 V-J features to 10 to 15, which were used in a naive Bayes classifier (R e1071). The public reads were quality trimmed at Q25 with fastp and then assembled into clones with MiXCR by TCRdb, keeping productive beta chains. Entries that share a CDR3 protein sequence are merged under the most common genes and DNA. These V and J calls are TCRdb output, not the study's own analysis. This sample is represented by about 640,000 distinct CDR3 sequences; 20% to 25% of them were singletons. The top ten clones comprise about 34% of the sample.

General findings and caveats noted by the study authors: Ophthalmopathy was separated from stable hyperthyroidism by a 13 V-J signature model, with around 90% sensitivity and roughly 81% specificity obtained in cross-validation and 80%/75% obtained in testing. Blood samples also contained most of the expanded thyroid clonotypes (frequency above 0.001), which suggests that blood repertoires may reflect thyroid immune responses. No statistical method was used to fix the sample size in advance, and group allocation was not hidden from the investigators. During validation, the model predicted progression to ophthalmopathy a median of about 6.3 months ahead of onset, with 60% to 71% sensitivity and roughly 72% specificity.

In the ophthalmopathy patients, disease was moderately to severely active, with a Clinical Activity Score of 3 or more, a NOSPECS grade of 4 or more, and a duration of less than 3 months. Patients with uncontrolled infections, other autoimmune diseases, pregnancy or lactation were excluded. Diagnoses relied on clinical symptoms, serum thyroxine and TRAb, thyroid ultrasound and orbital computed tomography. PBMCs were separated from roughly 10 ml of fresh peripheral blood using Ficoll-Paque density gradient centrifugation. Total RNA was extracted using Trizol reagent, and RNA quality was assessed on an Agilent 2100 Bioanalyzer.

The sequence joins TRBV4-1 to TRBJ2-7; no D segment can be confidently identified. The sample comprised blood. The clonotype was recovered from a man aged 25-40 years with Graves' ophthalmopathy. The bases are TGCGCCAGCAGCCAAGATCGGGCAGGCCTATCCTACGAGCAGTACTTC. The encoded protein is CASSQDRAGLSYEQYF.